This TCR beta chain was identified during a study of blood T cell repertoires in COVID-19. Study overall: T cells, B-cell-depleted T cells, or PBMCs supplied cDNA or gDNA.

Repertoires were generated with immunoSEQ multiplex PCR, while TCRdb's copy carries only in-frame clones and drops some. This sample has about 350,000 clones, with around nine tenths found just once. Study members were between roughly 18 and 89 years old and lived in 24 US regions. The CDR3 loop spans 11 amino acids. The V end was cut by 5 bases, the J end by 13 bases, with 12 bases between. Sequences were obtained from PBMCs or T cells enriched from blood (not recorded which). The receptor was derived from a woman aged 30 to 39 who had been exposed to COVID-19. V gene TRBV12-3 or TRBV12-4 combines with J gene TRBJ2-1, with D tentatively TRBD2 (5 bases). CDR3 in DNA: TGTGCCAGCAGTAGCCTAGCAATACAGTTCTTC. Translating gives CASSSLAIQFF.